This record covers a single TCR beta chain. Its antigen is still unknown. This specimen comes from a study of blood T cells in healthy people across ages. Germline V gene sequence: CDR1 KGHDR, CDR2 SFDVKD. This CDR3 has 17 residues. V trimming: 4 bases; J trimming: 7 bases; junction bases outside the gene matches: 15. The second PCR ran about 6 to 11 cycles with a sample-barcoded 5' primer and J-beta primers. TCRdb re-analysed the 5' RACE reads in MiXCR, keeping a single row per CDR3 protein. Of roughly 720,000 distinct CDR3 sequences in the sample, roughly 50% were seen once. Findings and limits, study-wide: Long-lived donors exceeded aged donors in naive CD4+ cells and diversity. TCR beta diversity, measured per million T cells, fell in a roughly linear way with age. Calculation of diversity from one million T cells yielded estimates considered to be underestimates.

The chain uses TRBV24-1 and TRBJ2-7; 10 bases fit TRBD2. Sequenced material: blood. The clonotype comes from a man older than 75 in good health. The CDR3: CATSDLARAGGPGEQYF. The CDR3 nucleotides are TGTGCCACCAGTGACCTTGCGCGAGCGGGAGGGCCCGGTGAGCAGTACTTC.